The entry below describes one T cell receptor (beta chain). Antigen specificity is unknown. V was pared by 2 bases and J by 7 bases, with 8 bases between. Germline loops: CDR1 LNHNV, CDR2 YYDKDF (reference sequence). CDR3 length equals 13 residues. The sample belongs to a study of immune evolution from preneoplasia to lung adenocarcinoma. Study-wide points: Later-stage lesions seemingly showed higher T cell density and diversity than normal lung. From normal lung to invasive adenocarcinoma, top clone frequencies appeared to decrease.

Between the mid-2010s and the late 2010s, patients underwent resection in Japan or China. Here immunoSEQ multiplex PCR was the method, and the copy in TCRdb shows in-frame clones only, minus some. Among thousands of clones, approximately 82% were seen once, and the ten largest hold approximately 4%. Material for sequencing was FFPE adjacent normal lung tissue. The chain uses TRBV15 and TRBJ1-4; no reliable D call. This TCR came from a person between 65 and 79 years old with lung adenocarcinoma. The CDR3 DNA reads as TGTGCCACCAGCAGACCCGACGGTGAAAAACTGTTTTTT. Its protein is CATSRPDGEKLFF.